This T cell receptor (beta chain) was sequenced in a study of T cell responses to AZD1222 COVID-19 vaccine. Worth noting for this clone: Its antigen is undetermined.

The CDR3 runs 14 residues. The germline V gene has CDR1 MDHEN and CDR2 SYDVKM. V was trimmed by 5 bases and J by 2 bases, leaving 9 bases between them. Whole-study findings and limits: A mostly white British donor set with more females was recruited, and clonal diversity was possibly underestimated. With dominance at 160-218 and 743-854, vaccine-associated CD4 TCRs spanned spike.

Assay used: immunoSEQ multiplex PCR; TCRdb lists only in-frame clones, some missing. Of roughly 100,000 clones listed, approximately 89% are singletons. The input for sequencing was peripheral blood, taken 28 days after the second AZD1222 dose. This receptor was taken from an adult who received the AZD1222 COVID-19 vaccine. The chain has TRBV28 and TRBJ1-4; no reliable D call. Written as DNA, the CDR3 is TGTGCCAGCAGTCCCGCCCCCACTAATGAAAAACTGTTTTTT. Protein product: CASSPAPTNEKLFF.